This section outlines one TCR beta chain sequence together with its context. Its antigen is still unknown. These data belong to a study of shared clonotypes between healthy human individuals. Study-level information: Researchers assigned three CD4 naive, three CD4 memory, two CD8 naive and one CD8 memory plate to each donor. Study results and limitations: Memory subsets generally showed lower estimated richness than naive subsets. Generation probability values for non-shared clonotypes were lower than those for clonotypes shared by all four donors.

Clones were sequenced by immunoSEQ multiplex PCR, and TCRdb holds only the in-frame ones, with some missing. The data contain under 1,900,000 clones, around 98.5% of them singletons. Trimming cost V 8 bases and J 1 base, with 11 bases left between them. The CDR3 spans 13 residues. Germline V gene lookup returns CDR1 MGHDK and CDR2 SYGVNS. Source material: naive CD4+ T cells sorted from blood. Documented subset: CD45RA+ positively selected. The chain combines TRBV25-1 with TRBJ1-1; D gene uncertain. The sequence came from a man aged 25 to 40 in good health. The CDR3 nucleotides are TGTGCCAGCCAACGATTGGGGAACACTGAAGCTTTCTTT. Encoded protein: CASQRLGNTEAFF.